The TCR beta chain under discussion was sequenced for a study of CD8+CD57+ T cells in acquired aplastic anemia. Study results and limitations: The study identified roughly 31 CD8+ CDR3 sequences shared by patients and controls.

The CDR3 is 16 residues long. Germline V gives CDR1 MNHEY, CDR2 SVGEGT. J lost 4 bases, V lost 2 bases, and 5 bases had no gene match. Comment on this clonotype: Its antigen is unknown.

Patients chosen for sequencing had shown CD8+CD57+ cell expansion by flow cytometry. A severe acquired aplastic anemia diagnosis applied to all patients. Each patient gave a blood sample that was collected before any therapy had been received. The use of genomic DNA as template underpinned the TCR beta VDJ and CDR3 profiling. TCRdb itself ran the reads through MiXCR, one entry per CDR3 protein. The sample carries 170,000 or so distinct CDR3 sequences, 45% to 50% recorded once. The sequenced material came from sorted CD4+, CD8+, or CD8+CD57+ T cells (not recorded which) from PBMCs. This receptor was obtained from a human donor with aplastic anemia. The genes are TRBV6-2 or TRBV6-3 and TRBJ2-1; 10 bases are a match to TRBD2. The CDR3 protein is CASSYASGSYYNEQFF. CDR3 nucleotide sequence: TGTGCCAGCAGTTACGCTAGCGGGAGTTATTACAATGAGCAGTTCTTC.